The clone carrying this T cell receptor beta chain was seen only a few times. The data stem from a study of blood T cell repertoires in COVID-19. About the study: From the United States, Italy and Spain came samples of acute and convalescent COVID-19.

J gave up 5 bases and V 5 bases, and 9 bases lay outside the gene matches. From germline, CDR1 is SGHVS and CDR2 FNYEAQ. This CDR3 spans 15 amino acids. TCRdb keeps only in-frame clones here, not all; method: immunoSEQ multiplex PCR. The sample shows 380,000 or so clones, 87% of them seen only once. The sample was PBMCs or T cells enriched from blood (not recorded which). The TCR was taken from a man younger than 40 who had recovered from COVID-19. This chain uses TRBV7-6 with TRBJ2-5, with TRBD2 matching 9 bases. The CDR3 sequence: CASSEGSGGVETQYF. CDR3 nucleotides: TGTGCCAGCAGCGAGGGTAGCGGGGGAGTCGAGACCCAGTACTTC.